These T cell receptor beta chains were read from a single sample in a study of human T cells and chemical hapten exposure. TCRdb re-called the RACE reads through MiXCR, storing one row per CDR3 protein. Of roughly 110,000 distinct CDR3 sequences in the sample, roughly an eighth were seen once. Sample: whole blood, taken in connection with sensitization to the hapten diphenylcyclopropenone (DPC). Receptor source: a woman in her forties or fifties with alopecia areata. Some clones in this sample may be carry-over from other donors' samples. Each CDR3 is given with its conserved first and last residue. Fields, in order: J gene, V gene, clone size, D gene, CDR3 protein, CDR3 DNA. The D gene is left open where the match is weak. Clone size, where shown, is once, few, many, or a class for clones that have expanded.

TRBJ2-2	TRBV6-1	-	-	CASSRRGGELFF	TGTGCCAGCAGCCGGAGGGGAGGGGAGCTGTTTTTT
TRBJ1-1	TRBV6-5	many	-	CASRREGTLNTEAFF	TGTGCCAGCAGACGCGAGGGTACACTGAACACTGAAGCTTTCTTT
TRBJ1-6	TRBV29-1	-	-	CSVEVGSALHF	TGCAGCGTTGAAGTCGGTTCGGCCCTCCACTTT
TRBJ2-7	TRBV11-2	many	-	CASSWEGQPAYEQYF	TGTGCCAGCAGCTGGGAGGGACAGCCAGCCTACGAGCAGTACTTC
TRBJ1-5	TRBV5-1	few	-	CASSLGDISNQPQHF	TGCGCCAGCAGCCTTGGGGACATTAGCAATCAGCCCCAGCATTTT
TRBJ2-7	TRBV28	-	TRBD1	CASSSNRDRGPYEQYF	TGTGCCAGCAGTTCGAATCGGGACAGGGGCCCCTACGAGCAGTACTTC
TRBJ2-7	TRBV6-1	-	TRBD2	CASSREGSYEQYF	TGTGCCAGCAGTAGGGAGGGCTCCTACGAGCAGTACTTC
TRBJ1-1	TRBV29-1	few	TRBD1	CSVERRQGERAFF	TGCAGCGTTGAACGTCGGCAGGGGGAACGAGCTTTCTTT
TRBJ2-7	TRBV6-5	-	-	CASSPDGRYEQYF	TGTGCCAGCAGTCCGGACGGACGCTACGAGCAGTACTTC
TRBJ2-7	TRBV10-2	-	-	CASSALGPYEQYF	TGCGCCAGCAGCGCACTAGGGCCCTACGAGCAGTACTTC
TRBJ1-4	TRBV11-2	-	TRBD1	CASSVSGTGSWKLFF	TGTGCCAGCAGCGTGTCCGGGACAGGGTCGTGGAAACTGTTTTTT
TRBJ1-4	TRBV5-1	few	-	CASSLTGSEEKLFF	TGCGCCAGCAGCTTGACAGGGTCAGAGGAAAAACTGTTTTTT